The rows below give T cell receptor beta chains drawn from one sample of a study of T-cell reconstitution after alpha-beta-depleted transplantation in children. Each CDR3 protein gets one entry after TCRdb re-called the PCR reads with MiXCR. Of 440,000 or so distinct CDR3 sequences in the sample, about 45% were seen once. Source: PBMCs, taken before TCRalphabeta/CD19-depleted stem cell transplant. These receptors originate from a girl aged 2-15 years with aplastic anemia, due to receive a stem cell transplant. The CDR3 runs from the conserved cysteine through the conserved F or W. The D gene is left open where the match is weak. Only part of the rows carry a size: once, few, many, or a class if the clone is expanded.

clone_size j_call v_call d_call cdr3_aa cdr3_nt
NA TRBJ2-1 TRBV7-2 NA CASRPWGASLNEQFF TGTGCCAGCAGGCCGTGGGGGGCATCCCTCAATGAGCAGTTCTTC
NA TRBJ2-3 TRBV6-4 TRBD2 CASSQAGGRADTQYF TGTGCCAGCAGTCAAGCGGGGGGGCGGGCAGATACGCAGTATTTT
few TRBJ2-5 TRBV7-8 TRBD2 CASSRPLFGRDFETQYF TGTGCCAGCAGCCGACCCCTTTTCGGGAGGGATTTTGAGACCCAGTACTTC
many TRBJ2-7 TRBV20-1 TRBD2 CSARRGGSSYEQYF TGCAGTGCTAGGAGGGGAGGGAGCTCCTACGAGCAGTACTTC
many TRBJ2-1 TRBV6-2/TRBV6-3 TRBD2 CASSYQREEFF TGTGCCAGCAGTTACCAGCGGGAGGAGTTCTTC
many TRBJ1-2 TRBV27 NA CASSLRGNYGYTF TGTGCCAGCAGTTTAAGGGGCAACTATGGCTACACCTTC
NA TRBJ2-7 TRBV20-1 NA CSAQVSYEQYF TGCAGTGCTCAGGTCTCCTACGAGCAGTACTTC
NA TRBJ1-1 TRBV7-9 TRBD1 CASSLSGGGRLNTEAFF TGTGCCAGCAGCTTATCAGGGGGGGGACGGCTGAACACTGAAGCTTTCTTT
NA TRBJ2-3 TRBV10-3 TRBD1 CAISESSRTGTTDTQYF TGTGCCATCAGTGAGTCCTCCAGGACAGGGACCACAGATACGCAGTATTTT
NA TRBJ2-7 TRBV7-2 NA CASSLGHETYEQYF TGTGCCAGCAGCCTTGGACACGAAACCTACGAGCAGTACTTC
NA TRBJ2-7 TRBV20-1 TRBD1 CSPGMDRGLGEQYF TGCAGTCCGGGAATGGACAGGGGGCTCGGGGAGCAGTACTTC
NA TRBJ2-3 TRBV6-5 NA CASSYASPPLITDTQYF TGTGCCAGCAGTTACGCTAGCCCCCCTTTAATCACAGATACGCAGTATTTT
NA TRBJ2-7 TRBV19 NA CASSMGISYEQYF TGTGCCAGTAGTATGGGGATATCCTACGAGCAGTACTTC
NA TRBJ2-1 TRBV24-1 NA CATSDSIRGGEQFF TGTGCCACCAGTGACTCCATTAGGGGAGGAGAGCAGTTCTTC
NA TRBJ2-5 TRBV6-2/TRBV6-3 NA CASFRRGARETQYF TGTGCCAGCTTCCGTCGGGGGGCGCGAGAGACCCAGTACTTC
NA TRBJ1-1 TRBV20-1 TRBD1 CSAPRDRATEAFF TGCAGTGCTCCCCGGGACAGGGCGACTGAAGCTTTCTTT
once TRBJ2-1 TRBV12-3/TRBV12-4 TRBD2 CASRPSGGSEQFF TGTGCCAGCAGGCCTAGCGGGGGAAGTGAGCAGTTCTTC
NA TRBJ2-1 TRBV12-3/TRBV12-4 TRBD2 CASSLDGTSYNEQFF TGTGCCAGCAGTTTAGACGGGACTAGTTACAATGAGCAGTTCTTC
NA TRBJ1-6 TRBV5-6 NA CASSLSGGSSYNSPLHF TGTGCCAGCAGCTTGTCCGGGGGGAGCTCCTATAATTCACCCCTCCACTTT
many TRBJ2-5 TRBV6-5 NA CASSYRTGWVETQYF TGTGCCAGCAGTTACCGTACAGGGTGGGTGGAGACCCAGTACTTC
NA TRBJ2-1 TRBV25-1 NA CASSELRTVRNNEQFF TGTGCCAGCAGTGAATTAAGGACGGTACGAAACAATGAGCAGTTCTTC
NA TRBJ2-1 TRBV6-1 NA CASSLQTAGDEQFF TGTGCCAGCAGTCTTCAGACCGCTGGGGATGAGCAGTTCTTC
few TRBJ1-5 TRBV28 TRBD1 CASSSPFPGAPGQGLESNQPQHF TGTGCCAGCAGTTCGCCCTTTCCGGGAGCCCCGGGACAGGGGTTGGAGAGCAATCAGCCCCAGCATTTT
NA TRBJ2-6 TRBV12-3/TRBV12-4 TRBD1 CASSPTTGVGANVLTF TGTGCCAGCAGTCCGACGACAGGGGTCGGGGCCAACGTCCTGACTTTC
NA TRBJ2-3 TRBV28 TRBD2 CASSLSGLVEGDTQYF TGTGCCAGCAGTTTATCGGGACTAGTCGAGGGGGATACGCAGTATTTT
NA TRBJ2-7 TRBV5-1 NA CASSLPSYEQYF TGTGCCAGCAGCTTGCCATCCTACGAGCAGTACTTC
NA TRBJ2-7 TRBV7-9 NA CASSLARGQPTYEQYF TGTGCCAGCAGCTTAGCGCGAGGACAGCCCACCTACGAGCAGTACTTC
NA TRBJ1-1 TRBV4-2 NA CASSPGVLFGEAFF TGTGCCAGCAGCCCCGGGGTCCTTTTCGGGGAAGCTTTCTTT
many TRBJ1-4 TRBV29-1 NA CSVAGVGEKLFF TGCAGCGTTGCAGGGGTAGGGGAAAAACTGTTTTTT
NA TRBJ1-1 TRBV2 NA CASSRTEAFF TGTGCCAGCAGCAGGACTGAAGCTTTCTTT
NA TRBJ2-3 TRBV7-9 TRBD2 CASSLDLAGPTDTQYF TGTGCCAGCAGCTTAGACCTAGCGGGACCCACAGATACGCAGTATTTT
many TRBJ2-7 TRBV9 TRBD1 CASSALDRARKQYF TGTGCCAGCAGCGCTCTGGACAGGGCCCGAAAGCAGTACTTC
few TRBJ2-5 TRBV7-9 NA CASSSRLVAKETQYF TGTGCCAGCAGCTCCCGACTAGTAGCAAAAGAGACCCAGTACTTC
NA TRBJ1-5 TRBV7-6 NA CASSLGWNQPQHF TGTGCCAGCAGCTTAGGGTGGAATCAGCCCCAGCATTTT
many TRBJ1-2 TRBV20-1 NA CSARDSGFGYTF TGCAGTGCTAGAGATAGCGGTTTTGGCTACACCTTC
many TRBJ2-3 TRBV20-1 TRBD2 CSASLAGEGLDTQYF TGCAGTGCGAGCCTAGCGGGAGAGGGTTTAGATACGCAGTATTTT
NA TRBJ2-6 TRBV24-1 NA CATSGQGSFGANVLTF TGTGCCACCAGTGGGCAGGGAAGTTTCGGGGCCAACGTCCTGACTTTC
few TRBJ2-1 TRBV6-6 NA CASSYPAREQFF TGTGCCAGCAGTTACCCGGCCCGGGAGCAGTTCTTC
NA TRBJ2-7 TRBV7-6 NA CASSLPPDSAYEQYF TGTGCCAGCAGCTTACCCCCGGACAGTGCCTACGAGCAGTACTTC
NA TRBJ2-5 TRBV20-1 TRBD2 CSANPPSAGMGTQYF TGCAGTGCTAATCCGCCATCAGCGGGGATGGGGACCCAGTACTTC
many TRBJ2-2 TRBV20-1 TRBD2 CGAGTSGITGELFF TGCGGGGCCGGGACTAGCGGGATTACCGGGGAGCTGTTTTTT
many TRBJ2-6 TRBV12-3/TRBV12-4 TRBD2 CASSLPAGGPHSGANVLTF TGTGCCAGCAGTTTACCGGCGGGAGGGCCTCACTCTGGGGCCAACGTCCTGACTTTC
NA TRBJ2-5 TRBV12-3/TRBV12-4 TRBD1 CASRGQGETQYF TGTGCCAGCAGGGGACAGGGAGAGACCCAGTACTTC
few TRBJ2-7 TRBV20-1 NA CSARSQSLSYEQYF TGCAGTGCTAGAAGCCAGAGTCTATCCTACGAGCAGTACTTC
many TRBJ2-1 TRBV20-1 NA CSAREGGPTPYNEQFF TGCAGTGCTAGAGAAGGGGGGCCCACCCCCTACAATGAGCAGTTCTTC
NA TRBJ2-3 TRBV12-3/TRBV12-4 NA CASSLPGAADTQYF TGTGCCAGCAGTTTGCCGGGGGCCGCAGATACGCAGTATTTT
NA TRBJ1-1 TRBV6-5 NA CASSSLGVNTEAFF TGTGCCAGCAGTTCCCTTGGGGTGAACACTGAAGCTTTCTTT
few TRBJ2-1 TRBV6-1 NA CASNGREVHEQFF TGTGCCAGCAATGGCAGGGAGGTACATGAGCAGTTCTTC
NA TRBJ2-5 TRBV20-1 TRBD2 CSASGGGAKTQYF TGCAGTGCTAGTGGCGGGGGGGCGAAGACCCAGTACTTC
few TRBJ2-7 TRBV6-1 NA CASSLRTGTGIQRRNEQYF TGTGCCAGCAGCCTAAGGACGGGGACCGGAATACAGCGGAGGAACGAGCAGTACTTC
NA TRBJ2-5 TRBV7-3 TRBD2 CASSPTSGSKPETQYF TGTGCCAGCAGCCCGACTAGCGGGAGCAAACCAGAGACCCAGTACTTC
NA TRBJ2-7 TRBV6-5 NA CASSYGGPSSYEQYF TGTGCCAGCAGTTACGGGGGGCCTAGCTCCTACGAGCAGTACTTC
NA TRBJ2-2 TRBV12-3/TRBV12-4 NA CASSLSGGQTGELFF TGTGCCAGCAGTTTGTCCGGTGGTCAAACCGGGGAGCTGTTTTTT
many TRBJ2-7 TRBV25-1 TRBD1 CASSEGTGAYYEQYF TGTGCCAGCAGTGAAGGGACAGGGGCTTACTACGAGCAGTACTTC
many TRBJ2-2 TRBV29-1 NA CSVGQNSLGELFF TGCAGCGTTGGGCAGAATAGCCTCGGGGAGCTGTTTTTT
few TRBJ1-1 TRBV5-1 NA CASSPQGGGTEAFF TGCGCCAGCAGCCCCCAGGGAGGTGGCACTGAAGCTTTCTTT
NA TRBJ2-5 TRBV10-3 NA CAIRRVSRETQYF TGTGCCATCAGAAGGGTGTCCCGAGAGACCCAGTACTTC
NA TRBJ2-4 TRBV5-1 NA CASSSGAGVDIQYF TGCGCCAGCAGCTCGGGGGCAGGTGTGGACATTCAGTACTTC
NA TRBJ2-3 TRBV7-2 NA CASSSRVGADTQYF TGTGCCAGCAGCTCTAGGGTAGGGGCAGATACGCAGTATTTT